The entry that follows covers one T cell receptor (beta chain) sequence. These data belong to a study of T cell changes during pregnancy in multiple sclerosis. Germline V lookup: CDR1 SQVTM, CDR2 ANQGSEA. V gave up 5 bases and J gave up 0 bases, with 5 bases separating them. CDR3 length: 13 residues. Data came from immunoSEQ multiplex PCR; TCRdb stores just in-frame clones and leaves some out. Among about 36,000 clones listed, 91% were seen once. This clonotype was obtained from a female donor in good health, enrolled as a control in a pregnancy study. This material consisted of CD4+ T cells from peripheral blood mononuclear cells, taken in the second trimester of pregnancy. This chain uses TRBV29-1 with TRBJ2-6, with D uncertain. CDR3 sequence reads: CSVRSSGANVLTF. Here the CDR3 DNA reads TGCAGCGTTCGTTCCTCTGGGGCCAACGTCCTGACTTTC.